These T cell receptor beta chains were read from a single sample in a study of shared clonotypes between healthy human individuals. The table came from immunoSEQ multiplex PCR; TCRdb's copy has only in-frame clones and leaves some out. This repertoire shows millions of clones, more than 90% found once; its top ten account for under 0.15%. The sequencing sample was made of naive CD4+ T cells sorted from blood. Every receptor here comes from a man aged 18 to 30 in good health. The CDR3 runs from the conserved cysteine through the conserved F or W. Fields, in order: V gene, J gene, D gene, clone size, CDR3 protein, CDR3 DNA. A D gene is named only where the DNA matches it firmly. Size values are once, few and many counts, or a class for expanded clones, and some rows have none.

>TRBV5-4|TRBJ2-7|-|-
CASSLGVSYEQYF
TGTGCCAGCAGCTTGGGGGTTTCCTACGAGCAGTACTTC
>TRBV4-2|TRBJ2-5|-|-
CASSPGEGRFETQYF
TGTGCCAGCAGCCCAGGGGAGGGGCGATTTGAGACCCAGTACTTC
>TRBV5-6|TRBJ1-1|-|-
CASSEVSSLMGAFF
TGTGCCAGCAGCGAAGTTTCTAGCTTGATGGGAGCTTTCTTT
>TRBV9|TRBJ2-1|TRBD2|-
CASSGPVRGAYNEQFF
TGTGCCAGCAGCGGTCCCGTGCGGGGGGCCTACAATGAGCAGTTCTTC
>TRBV5-1|TRBJ2-2|TRBD2|-
CASSSKWTSGSNTGELFF
TGCGCCAGCAGCTCAAAGTGGACTAGCGGGTCGAACACCGGGGAGCTGTTTTTT
>TRBV5-1|TRBJ2-5|-|-
CASSLEEGMETQYF
TGCGCCAGCAGCTTGGAAGAGGGAATGGAGACCCAGTACTTC
>TRBV11-2|TRBJ2-7|-|-
CASSFFNVRLKTYEQYF
TGTGCCAGCAGCTTTTTTAATGTCAGACTAAAAACCTACGAGCAGTACTTC
>TRBV10-3|TRBJ2-3|TRBD2|-
CAISDLAGGSTDTQYF
TGTGCCATCAGTGACTTAGCGGGAGGAAGCACAGATACGCAGTATTTT
>TRBV9|TRBJ2-3|-|-
CASSVTSRGLGTDTQYF
TGTGCCAGCAGCGTAACTAGTCGGGGACTCGGCACAGATACGCAGTATTTT
>TRBV11-3|TRBJ2-7|TRBD1|-
CASSQTGASYEQYF
TGTGCCAGCAGCCAGACAGGGGCATCCTACGAGCAGTACTTC
>TRBV5-4|TRBJ2-3|-|-
CASSLPGQRAGTDTQYF
TGTGCCAGCAGCTTACCCGGACAGAGGGCCGGGACAGATACGCAGTATTTT
>TRBV19|TRBJ2-1|-|-
CASSIRISYNEQFF
TGTGCCAGTAGTATCAGGATTTCCTACAATGAGCAGTTCTTC
>TRBV29-1|TRBJ1-2|-|few
CSVEVIQGYGYTF
TGCAGCGTTGAAGTTATACAGGGCTATGGCTACACCTTC
>TRBV6-6|TRBJ2-3|-|-
CASSYGDWTSTDTQYF
TGTGCCAGCAGTTACGGGGATTGGACTAGCACAGATACGCAGTATTTT
>TRBV30|TRBJ1-5|TRBD1|-
CAWSLDRGNQPQHF
TGTGCCTGGAGCCTGGACAGGGGCAATCAGCCCCAGCATTTT
>TRBV27|TRBJ1-5|-|once
CASSPLRQGNQPQHF
TGTGCCAGCAGTCCGCTTCGACAGGGCAATCAGCCCCAGCATTTT